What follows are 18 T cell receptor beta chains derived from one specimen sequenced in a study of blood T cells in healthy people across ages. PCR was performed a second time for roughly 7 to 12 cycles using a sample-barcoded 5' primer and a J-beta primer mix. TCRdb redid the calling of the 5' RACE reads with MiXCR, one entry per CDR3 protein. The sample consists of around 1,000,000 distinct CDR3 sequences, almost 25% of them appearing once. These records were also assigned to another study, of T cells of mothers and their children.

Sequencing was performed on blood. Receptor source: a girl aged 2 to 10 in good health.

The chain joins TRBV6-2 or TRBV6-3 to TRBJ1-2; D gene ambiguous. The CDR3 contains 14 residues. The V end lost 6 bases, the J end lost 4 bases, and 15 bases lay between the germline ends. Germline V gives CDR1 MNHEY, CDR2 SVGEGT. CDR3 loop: CASRPDPDLYGYTF. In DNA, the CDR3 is TGTGCCAGCAGACCCGATCCGGACCTCTATGGCTACACCTTC.

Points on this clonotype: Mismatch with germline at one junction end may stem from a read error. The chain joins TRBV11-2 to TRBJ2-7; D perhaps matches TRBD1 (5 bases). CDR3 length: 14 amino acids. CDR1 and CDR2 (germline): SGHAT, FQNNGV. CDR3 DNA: TGTGCCAGCAGCTTAAGCACAGGCCTCTACGAGCAGTCCTTC. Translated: CASSLSTGLYEQSF. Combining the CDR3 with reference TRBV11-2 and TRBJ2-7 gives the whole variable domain EAGVAQSPRYKIIEKRQSVAFWCNPISGHATLYWYQQILGQGPKLLIQFQNNGVVDDSQLPKDRFSAERLKGVDSTLKIQPAKLEDSAVYLCASSLSTGLYEQSFGPGTRLTVT.

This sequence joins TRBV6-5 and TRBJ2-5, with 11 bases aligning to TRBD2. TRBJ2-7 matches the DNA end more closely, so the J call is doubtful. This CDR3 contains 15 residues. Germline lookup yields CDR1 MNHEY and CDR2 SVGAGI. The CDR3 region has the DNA TGTGCCAGCAGTTACTCTCTAGCGGGGGGCTACGAGCAGTACTTC. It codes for CASSYSLAGGYEQYF.

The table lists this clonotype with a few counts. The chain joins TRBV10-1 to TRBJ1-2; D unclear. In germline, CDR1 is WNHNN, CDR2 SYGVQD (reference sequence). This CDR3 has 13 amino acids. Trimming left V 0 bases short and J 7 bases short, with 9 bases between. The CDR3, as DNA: TGCGCCAGCAGTGAGTCGGGAGCGTTTGGCTACACCTTC. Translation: CASSESGAFGYTF.

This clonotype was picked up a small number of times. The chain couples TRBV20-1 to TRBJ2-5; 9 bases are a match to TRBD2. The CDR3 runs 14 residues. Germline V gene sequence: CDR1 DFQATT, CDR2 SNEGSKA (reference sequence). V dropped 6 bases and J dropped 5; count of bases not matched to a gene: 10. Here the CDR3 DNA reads TGCAGTGCCCCGAAGCTAGCGGGATGGGAGACCCAGTACTTC. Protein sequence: CSAPKLAGWETQYF.

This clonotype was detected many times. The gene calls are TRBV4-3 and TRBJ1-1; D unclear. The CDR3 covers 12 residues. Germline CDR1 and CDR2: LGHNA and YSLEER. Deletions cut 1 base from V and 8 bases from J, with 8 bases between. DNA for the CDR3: TGCGCCAGCAGCCAAGGTCGGGAAGAAGCTTTCTTT. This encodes CASSQGREEAFF.

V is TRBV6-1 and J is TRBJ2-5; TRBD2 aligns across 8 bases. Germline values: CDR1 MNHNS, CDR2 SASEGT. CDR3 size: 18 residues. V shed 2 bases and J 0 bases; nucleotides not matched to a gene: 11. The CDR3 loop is CASSEYRFSGVYQETQYF. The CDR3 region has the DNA TGTGCCAGCAGTGAATATCGTTTTAGCGGGGTGTACCAAGAGACCCAGTACTTC.

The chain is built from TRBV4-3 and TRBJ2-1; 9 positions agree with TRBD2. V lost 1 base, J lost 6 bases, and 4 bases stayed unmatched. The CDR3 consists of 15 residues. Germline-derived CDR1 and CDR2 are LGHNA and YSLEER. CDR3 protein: CASSQGSGGFNEQFF. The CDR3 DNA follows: TGCGCCAGCAGCCAAGGAAGCGGGGGGTTCAATGAGCAGTTCTTC.

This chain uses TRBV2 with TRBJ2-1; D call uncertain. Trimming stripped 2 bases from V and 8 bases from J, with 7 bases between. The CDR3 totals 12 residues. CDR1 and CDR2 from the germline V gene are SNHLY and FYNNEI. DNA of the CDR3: TGTGCCAGCAGTGAATTATCTGATGAGCAGTTCTTC. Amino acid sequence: CASSELSDEQFF.

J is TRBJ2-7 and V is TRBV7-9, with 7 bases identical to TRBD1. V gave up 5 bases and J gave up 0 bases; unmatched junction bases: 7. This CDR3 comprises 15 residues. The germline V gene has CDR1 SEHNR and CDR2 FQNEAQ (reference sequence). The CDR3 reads CASSQTTGNSYEQYF. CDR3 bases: TGTGCCAGCAGCCAGACGACAGGGAACTCCTACGAGCAGTACTTC.

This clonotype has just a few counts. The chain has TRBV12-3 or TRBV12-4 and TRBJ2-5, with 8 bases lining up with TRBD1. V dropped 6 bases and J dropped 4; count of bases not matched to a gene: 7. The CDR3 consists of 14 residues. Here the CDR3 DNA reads TGTGCCAGCAGCGGGGACAGGAGGAGAGAGACCCAGTACTTC. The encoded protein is CASSGDRRRETQYF.

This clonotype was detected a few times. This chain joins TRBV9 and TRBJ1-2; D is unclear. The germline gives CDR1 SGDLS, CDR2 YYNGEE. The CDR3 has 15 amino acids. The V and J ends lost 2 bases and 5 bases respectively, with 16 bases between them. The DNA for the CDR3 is TGTGCCAGCAGCGTTTCCGGGGAGATGAATTATGGCTACACCTTC. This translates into CASSVSGEMNYGYTF.

The CDR3 DNA reads TGTGCCAGCAGTTACTCAGCCAACATGAACACTGAAGCTTTCTTT. This codes for CASSYSANMNTEAFF. V and J are TRBV6-5 and TRBJ1-1, with D unclear. The germline V gene has CDR1 MNHEY and CDR2 SVGAGI. The V gene lost 0 bases and the J gene lost 0 bases, with 8 bases spanning the gap. The CDR3 has 15 amino acids.

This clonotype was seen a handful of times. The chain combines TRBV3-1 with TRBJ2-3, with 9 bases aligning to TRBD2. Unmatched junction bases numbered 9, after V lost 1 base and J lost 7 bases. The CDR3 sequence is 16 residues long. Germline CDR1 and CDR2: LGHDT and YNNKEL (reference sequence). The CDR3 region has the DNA TGTGCCAGCAGCCAAGGTCCTAGCGGGGTACCCAATACGCAGTATTTT. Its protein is CASSQGPSGVPNTQYF.

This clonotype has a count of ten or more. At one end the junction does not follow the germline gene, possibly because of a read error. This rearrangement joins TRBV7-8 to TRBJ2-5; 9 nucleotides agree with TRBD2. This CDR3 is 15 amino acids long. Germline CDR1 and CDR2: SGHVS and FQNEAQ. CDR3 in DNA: TGTGCCAGCAGTTTAGCGCTAGCGGGGCAAGAGACCCAGTACTTC. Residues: CASSLALAGQETQYF. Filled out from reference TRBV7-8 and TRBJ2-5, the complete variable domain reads GAGVSQSPRYKVAKRGQDVALRCDPISGHVSLFWYQQALGQGPEFLTYFQNEAQLDKSGLPSDRFFAERPEGSVSTLKIQRTQQEDSAVYLCASSLALAGQETQYFGPGTRLLVL.

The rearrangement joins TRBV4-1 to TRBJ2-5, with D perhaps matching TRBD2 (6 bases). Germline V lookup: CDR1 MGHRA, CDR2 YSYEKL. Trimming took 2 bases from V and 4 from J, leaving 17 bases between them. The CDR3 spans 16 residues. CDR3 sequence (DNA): TGCGCCAGCAGCCAACATCAGGGTTTGCGGGGAGAGACCCAGTACTTC. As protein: CASSQHQGLRGETQYF.

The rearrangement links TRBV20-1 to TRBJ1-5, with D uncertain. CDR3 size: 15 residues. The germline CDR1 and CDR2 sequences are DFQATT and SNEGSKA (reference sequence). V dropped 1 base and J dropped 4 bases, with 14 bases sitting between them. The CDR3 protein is CSARVEGYGNQPQHF. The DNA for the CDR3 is TGCAGTGCTAGAGTGGAAGGGTATGGTAATCAGCCCCAGCATTTT.

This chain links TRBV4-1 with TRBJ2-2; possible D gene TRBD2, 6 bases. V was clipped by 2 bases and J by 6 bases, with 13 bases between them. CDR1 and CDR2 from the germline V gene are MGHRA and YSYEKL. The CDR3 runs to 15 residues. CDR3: CASSQPGVKPGELFF. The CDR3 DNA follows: TGCGCCAGCAGCCAACCGGGAGTTAAACCCGGGGAGCTGTTTTTT.